This T cell receptor beta chain stems from a study of T cell repertoires in MIS-A myocarditis. Sequencing used immunoSEQ multiplex PCR; TCRdb keeps in-frame clones, though not all of them. The profile shows fewer than 15,000 clones, around 74% of them singletons. V dropped 2 bases and J dropped 3; count of bases not matched to a gene: 10. CDR3 length: 16 amino acids. Germline V gene sequence: CDR1 SGHTA, CDR2 FQGNSA. This chain uses TRBV7-2 with TRBJ2-7; 7 positions agree with TRBD1. The material sequenced was left ventricle heart tissue obtained at autopsy. The sequence was obtained from a man aged 18-30 years with fulminant myocarditis from multisystem inflammatory syndrome in adults (MIS-A) after COVID-19. CDR3 loop: CASSLRQGVSIYEQYF. DNA of the CDR3: TGTGCCAGCAGCTTAAGACAGGGCGTAAGCATCTACGAGCAGTACTTC.